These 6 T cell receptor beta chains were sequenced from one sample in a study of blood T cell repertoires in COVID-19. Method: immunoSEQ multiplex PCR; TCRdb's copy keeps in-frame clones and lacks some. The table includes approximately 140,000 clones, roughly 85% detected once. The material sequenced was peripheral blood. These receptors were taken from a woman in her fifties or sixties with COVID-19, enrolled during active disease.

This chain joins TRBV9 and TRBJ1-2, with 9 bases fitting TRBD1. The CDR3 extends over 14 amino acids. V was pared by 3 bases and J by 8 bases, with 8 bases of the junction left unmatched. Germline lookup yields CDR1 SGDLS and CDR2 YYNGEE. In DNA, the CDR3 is TGTGCCAGCAGCGACGTACAGGGGGCGAGGGGCTACACCTTC. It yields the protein CASSDVQGARGYTF.

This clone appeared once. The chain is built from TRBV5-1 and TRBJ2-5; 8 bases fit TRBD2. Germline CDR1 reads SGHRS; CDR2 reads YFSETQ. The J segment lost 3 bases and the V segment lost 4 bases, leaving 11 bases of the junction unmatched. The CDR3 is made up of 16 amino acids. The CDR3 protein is CASSPNAGGEEETQYF. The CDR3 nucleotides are TGCGCCAGCAGCCCGAACGCGGGGGGAGAGGAAGAGACCCAGTACTTC.

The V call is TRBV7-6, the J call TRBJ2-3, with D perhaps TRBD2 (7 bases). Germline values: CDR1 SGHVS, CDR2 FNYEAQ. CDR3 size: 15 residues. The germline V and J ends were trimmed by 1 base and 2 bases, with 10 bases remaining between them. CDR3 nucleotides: TGTGCCAGCAGCTTAGGCGGGGGCTACACAGATACGCAGTATTTT. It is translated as CASSLGGGYTDTQYF.

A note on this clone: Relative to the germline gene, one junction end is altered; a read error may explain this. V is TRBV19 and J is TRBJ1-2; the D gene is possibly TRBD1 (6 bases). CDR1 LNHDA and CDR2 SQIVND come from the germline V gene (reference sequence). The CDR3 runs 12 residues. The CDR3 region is CAGRQANYGYTF. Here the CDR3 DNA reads TGTGCCGGTAGACAGGCCAACTATGGCTACACCTTC.

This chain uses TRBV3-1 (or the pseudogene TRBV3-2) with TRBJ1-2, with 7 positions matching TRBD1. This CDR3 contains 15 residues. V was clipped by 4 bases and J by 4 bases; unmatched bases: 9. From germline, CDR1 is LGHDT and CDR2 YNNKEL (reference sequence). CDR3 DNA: TGTGCCAGCAGCCTCGACAGGGTCTCTGGCTATGGCTACACCTTC. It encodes CASSLDRVSGYGYTF.

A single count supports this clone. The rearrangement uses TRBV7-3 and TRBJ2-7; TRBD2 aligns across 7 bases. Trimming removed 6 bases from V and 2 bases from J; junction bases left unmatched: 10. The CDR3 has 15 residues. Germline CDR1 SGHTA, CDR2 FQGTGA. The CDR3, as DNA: TGTGCCAGCAGTCCAAGCGGGGCATCTCCCTACGAGCAGTACTTC. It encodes CASSPSGASPYEQYF.